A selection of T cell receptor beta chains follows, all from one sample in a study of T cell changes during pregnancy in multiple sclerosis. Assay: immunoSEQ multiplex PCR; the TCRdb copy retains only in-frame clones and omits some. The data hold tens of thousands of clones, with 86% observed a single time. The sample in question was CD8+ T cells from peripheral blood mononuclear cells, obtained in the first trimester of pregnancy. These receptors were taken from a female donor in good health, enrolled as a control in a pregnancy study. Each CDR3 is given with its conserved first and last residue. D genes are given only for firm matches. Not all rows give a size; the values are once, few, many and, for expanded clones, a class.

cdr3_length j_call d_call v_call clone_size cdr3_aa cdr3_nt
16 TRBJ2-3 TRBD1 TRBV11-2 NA CASSSGTGGETDTQYF TGTGCCAGCAGCTCCGGGACAGGGGGAGAAACAGATACGCAGTATTTT
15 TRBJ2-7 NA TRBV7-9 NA CASSSPTGIDYEQYF TGTGCCAGCAGCTCCCCGACAGGAATAGACTACGAGCAGTACTTC
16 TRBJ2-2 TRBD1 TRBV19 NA CASSDDRGVVNGELFF TGTGCCAGTAGCGATGACAGGGGAGTTGTGAACGGTGAGCTGTTTTTT
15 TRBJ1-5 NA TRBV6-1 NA CASSETAGGNQPQHF TGTGCCAGCAGTGAAACTGCGGGGGGCAATCAGCCCCAGCATTTT
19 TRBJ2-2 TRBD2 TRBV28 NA CASSSWEPSGGRDTGELFF TGTGCCAGCAGTTCGTGGGAGCCTAGCGGGGGGCGAGACACCGGGGAGCTGTTTTTT
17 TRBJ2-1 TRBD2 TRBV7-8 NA CASSRTSGGASYNEQFF TGTGCCAGCAGCCGAACTAGCGGGGGGGCCTCCTACAATGAGCAGTTCTTC
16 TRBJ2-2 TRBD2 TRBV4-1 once CASSQELAGGQGELFF TGCGCCAGCAGCCAAGAGCTAGCGGGGGGGCAGGGGGAGCTGTTTTTT
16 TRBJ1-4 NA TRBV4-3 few CASSQEGRGSSEKLFF TGCGCCAGCAGCCAAGAAGGCAGGGGAAGTAGTGAAAAACTGTTTTTT
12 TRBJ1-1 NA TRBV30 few CAWNFRTSEAFF TGTGCCTGGAATTTTCGGACATCCGAAGCTTTCTTT
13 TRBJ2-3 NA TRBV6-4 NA CASSQTSTDTQYF TGTGCCAGCTCTCAAACTAGCACAGATACGCAGTATTTT
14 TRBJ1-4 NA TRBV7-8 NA CASSLRPVGEKLFF TGTGCCAGCAGCTTACGGCCCGTGGGCGAAAAACTGTTTTTT
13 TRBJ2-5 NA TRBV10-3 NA CAISESGGETQYF TGTGCCATCAGTGAATCAGGGGGGGAGACCCAGTACTTC
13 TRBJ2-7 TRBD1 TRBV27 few CASKGADYYEQYF TGTGCCAGCAAGGGGGCAGACTACTACGAGCAGTACTTC
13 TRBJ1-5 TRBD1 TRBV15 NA CATADRSNQPQHF TGTGCCACTGCGGACAGGAGCAATCAGCCCCAGCATTTT
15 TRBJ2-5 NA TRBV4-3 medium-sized CASSPRGGTQETQYF TGCGCCAGCAGCCCCCGAGGGGGTACCCAAGAGACCCAGTACTTC
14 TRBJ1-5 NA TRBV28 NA CASSLGRGSQPQHF TGTGCCAGCAGTTTGGGGAGAGGCAGCCAGCCCCAGCATTTT
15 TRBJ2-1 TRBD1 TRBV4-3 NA CASSPGQGLDNEQFF TGCGCCAGCAGCCCCGGACAGGGGCTAGACAATGAGCAGTTCTTC
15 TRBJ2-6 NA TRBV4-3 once CASSPQGSGANVLTF TGCGCCAGCAGCCCTCAGGGCTCTGGGGCCAACGTCCTGACTTTC
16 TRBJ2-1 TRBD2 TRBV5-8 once CASSSSSGPSYNEQFF TGTGCCAGCAGCTCCTCTAGCGGGCCCTCCTACAATGAGCAGTTCTTC
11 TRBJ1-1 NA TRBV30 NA CAWIKLREAFF TGTGCCTGGATCAAGCTGAGGGAAGCTTTCTTT
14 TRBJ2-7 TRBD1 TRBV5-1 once CASSFRDRAYEQYF TGCGCCAGCAGCTTCCGGGACAGAGCCTACGAGCAGTACTTC
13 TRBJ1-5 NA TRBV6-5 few CASSYAARQPQHF TGTGCCAGCAGTTACGCCGCTCGGCAGCCCCAGCATTTT
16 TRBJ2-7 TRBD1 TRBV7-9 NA CASSLVGTGFSYEQYF TGTGCCAGCAGCTTAGTGGGGACAGGGTTCTCCTACGAGCAGTACTTC
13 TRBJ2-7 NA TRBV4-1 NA CASSLRAGREQYF TGCGCCAGCAGCCTCAGGGCGGGGCGCGAGCAGTACTTC
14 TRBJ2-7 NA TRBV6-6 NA CASRDPGQYHEQYF TGTGCCAGCAGGGACCCGGGACAATACCACGAGCAGTACTTC
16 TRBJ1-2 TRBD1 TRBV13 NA CASSSRDRGLNYGYTF TGTGCCAGCAGCTCCCGGGACAGGGGGCTGAACTATGGCTACACCTTC
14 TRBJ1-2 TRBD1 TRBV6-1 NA CASSNHGTAYGYTF TGTGCCAGCAGTAACCATGGGACAGCCTATGGCTACACCTTC